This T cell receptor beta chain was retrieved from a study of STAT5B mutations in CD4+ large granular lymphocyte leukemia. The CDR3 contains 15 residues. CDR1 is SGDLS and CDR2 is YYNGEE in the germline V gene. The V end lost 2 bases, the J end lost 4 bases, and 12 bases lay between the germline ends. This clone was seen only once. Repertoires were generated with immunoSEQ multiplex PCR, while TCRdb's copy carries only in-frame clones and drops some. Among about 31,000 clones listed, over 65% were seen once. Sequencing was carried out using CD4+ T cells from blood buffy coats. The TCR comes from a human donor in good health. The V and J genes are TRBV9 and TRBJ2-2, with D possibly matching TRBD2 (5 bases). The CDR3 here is CASSVRAGPTGELFF. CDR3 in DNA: TGTGCCAGCAGCGTGCGGGCCGGACCCACCGGGGAGCTGTTTTTT.